Listed below are T cell receptor beta chains from one sample, sequenced in a study of beta chain features in type 1 diabetes. Method: immunoSEQ multiplex PCR; TCRdb's copy keeps in-frame clones and lacks some. The sample consists of 970,000 or so clones, 17% of them appearing once. Sequenced sample: naive CD4+ T cells from blood. All receptors come from a woman between 18 and 29 years old in good health. The CDR3 runs from the conserved cysteine through the conserved F or W. The order of the fields is J gene, D gene, clone size, V gene, CDR3 protein, CDR3 DNA. The D gene is left open where the match is weak. Expanded clones are given a class, and other clones once, few, many or no size at all.

TRBJ2-1 | - | - | TRBV19 | CASSIEGEQFF | TGTGCCAGTAGTATAGAAGGGGAGCAGTTCTTC
TRBJ2-1 | TRBD2 | - | TRBV5-1 | CASRSGGQGLAGGLEQFF | TGCGCCAGCAGATCAGGGGGCCAGGGACTAGCGGGAGGACTAGAGCAGTTCTTC
TRBJ1-2 | - | few | TRBV28 | CASSFSWLGGGGYGYTF | TGTGCCAGCAGTTTTTCTTGGCTGGGGGGCGGCGGCTATGGCTACACCTTC
TRBJ2-5 | TRBD2 | - | TRBV9 | CASSVAGAGGRETQYF | TGTGCCAGCAGCGTAGCCGGAGCGGGAGGTAGGGAGACCCAGTACTTC
TRBJ1-3 | - | - | TRBV7-3 | CASSLAGSAGNTIYF | TGTGCCAGCAGCTTGGCAGGTTCTGCTGGAAACACCATATATTTT
TRBJ2-2 | - | few | TRBV6-5 | CASTPRDFNTGELFF | TGTGCCAGCACCCCTCGCGACTTTAACACCGGGGAGCTGTTTTTT
TRBJ2-7 | - | - | TRBV5-4 | CASSMQAGSSYEQYF | TGTGCCAGCAGTATGCAGGCGGGATCCTCCTACGAGCAGTACTTC
TRBJ1-5 | - | - | TRBV4-2 | CASSLIAGTVYSNQPQHF | TGTGCCAGCAGCCTTATTGCCGGGACGGTTTATAGCAATCAGCCCCAGCATTTT
TRBJ2-7 | - | - | TRBV7-2 | CASSLATGTMNF | TGTGCCAGCAGCTTGGCAACGGGCACGATGAACTTC
TRBJ1-2 | - | few | TRBV11-2 | CASSLGDNGYTF | TGTGCCAGCAGCTTGGGCGACAATGGCTACACCTTC
TRBJ2-1 | - | - | TRBV29-1 | CSGVRSNEQFF | TGCAGCGGGGTACGGTCCAATGAGCAGTTCTTC
TRBJ1-5 | TRBD1 | - | TRBV4-3 | CASSQGVGDRGSVGNQPQHF | TGCGCCAGCAGCCAAGGAGTAGGAGACAGGGGATCGGTCGGCAATCAGCCCCAGCATTTT
TRBJ1-2 | - | few | TRBV4-1 | CASSQAITSGYGYTF | TGCGCCAGCAGCCAAGCAATCACTAGTGGTTATGGCTACACCTTC
TRBJ2-3 | - | - | TRBV6-5 | CASSTRTDTDTQYF | TGTGCCAGCAGTACTCGGACAGATACAGATACGCAGTATTTT
TRBJ1-1 | - | - | TRBV7-9 | CASSLTPEAFF | TGTGCCAGCAGCTTAACCCCGGAAGCTTTCTTT
TRBJ2-3 | - | - | TRBV18 | CASSPGTLSTDTQYF | TGTGCCAGCTCACCAGGGACCCTGAGCACAGATACGCAGTATTTT
TRBJ2-1 | - | - | TRBV25-1 | CASSGSRRNNEQFF | TGTGCCAGCAGTGGTTCGCGAAGAAACAATGAGCAGTTCTTC
TRBJ1-3 | TRBD1 | - | TRBV7-2 | CASSTRQGEGGNTIYF | TGTGCCAGCAGCACGCGACAGGGGGAAGGTGGAAACACCATATATTTT
TRBJ2-1 | - | few | TRBV5-1 | CASSLVFLTSLLHNEQFF | TGCGCCAGCAGCTTGGTTTTTCTCACTAGCCTTCTTCACAATGAGCAGTTCTTC
TRBJ1-5 | - | - | TRBV4-1 | CASSPVARGGGNQPQHF | TGCGCCAGCAGCCCAGTTGCGAGGGGTGGGGGCAATCAGCCCCAGCATTTT
TRBJ2-5 | - | - | TRBV29-1 | CSVLYSNQETQYF | TGCAGCGTCCTCTACAGTAACCAAGAGACCCAGTACTTC
TRBJ2-3 | - | - | TRBV15 | CATSRVGEGDTQYF | TGTGCCACCAGCAGAGTCGGGGAAGGGGATACGCAGTATTTT
TRBJ2-1 | - | - | TRBV27 | CASSSRRPTSNEQFF | TGTGCCAGCAGTAGCCGACGCCCCACTAGCAATGAGCAGTTCTTC
TRBJ2-6 | TRBD1 | few | TRBV5-1 | CASSLLPPGQGSGANVLTF | TGCGCCAGCAGCTTGCTCCCCCCGGGACAGGGCTCTGGGGCCAACGTCCTGACTTTC
TRBJ2-1 | - | - | TRBV19 | CASSIRMAGARGNEQFF | TGTGCCAGTAGTATTCGAATGGCGGGAGCCAGGGGCAATGAGCAGTTCTTC